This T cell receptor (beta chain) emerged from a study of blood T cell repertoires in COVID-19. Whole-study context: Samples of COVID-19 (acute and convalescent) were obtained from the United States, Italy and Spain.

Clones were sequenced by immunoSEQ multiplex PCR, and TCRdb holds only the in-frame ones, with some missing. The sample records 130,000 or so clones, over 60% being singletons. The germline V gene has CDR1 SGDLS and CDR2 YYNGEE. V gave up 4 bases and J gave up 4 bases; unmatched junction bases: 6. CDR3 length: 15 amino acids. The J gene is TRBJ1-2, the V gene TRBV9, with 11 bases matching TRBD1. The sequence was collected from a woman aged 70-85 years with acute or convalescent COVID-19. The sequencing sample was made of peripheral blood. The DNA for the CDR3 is TGTGCCAGCAGCCCCCCGGGACAGGGGGGCTATGGCTACACCTTC. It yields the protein CASSPPGQGGYGYTF. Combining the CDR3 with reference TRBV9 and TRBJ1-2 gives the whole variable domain DSGVTQTPKHLITATGQRVTLRCSPRSGDLSVYWYQQSLDQGLQFLIQYYNGEERAKGNILERFSAQQFPDLHSELNLSSLELGDSALYFCASSPPGQGGYGYTFGSGTRLTVV.